A selection of T cell receptor beta chains follows, all from one sample in a study of T cell changes during pregnancy in multiple sclerosis. Using immunoSEQ multiplex PCR, the repertoire was profiled, and TCRdb retains in-frame clones only, with some absent. The sample carries under 95,000 clones, around 92% recorded once. This specimen was peripheral blood, taken after pregnancy. These receptors were taken from a female donor with multiple sclerosis, enrolled in a pregnancy study. The CDR3 runs from the conserved cysteine through the conserved F or W. D genes are given only for firm matches. Size is omitted from some rows. Given values are once, few, many or a class for expanded clones.

d_gene	v_gene	j_gene	abundance	CDR3aa	CDR3nt
TRBD1	TRBV10-1	TRBJ1-5	.	CASSESAGQGVIIDQPQHF	TGCGCCAGCAGTGAGTCTGCGGGGCAGGGGGTTATTATAGATCAGCCCCAGCATTTT
TRBD1	TRBV25-1	TRBJ1-4	once	CASSGDRGSEKLFF	TGTGCCAGCAGTGGCGACAGGGGTTCTGAAAAACTGTTTTTT
.	TRBV1	TRBJ2-7	.	CTSSQNLGVAGENGGHEQYF	TGCACCAGCAGCCAAAACTTAGGGGTAGCGGGAGAAAACGGCGGCCACGAGCAGTACTTC
.	TRBV5-8	TRBJ1-5	.	CAGSGGGSNQPQHF	TGTGCCGGTTCGGGGGGAGGAAGCAATCAGCCCCAGCATTTT
.	TRBV21-1	TRBJ1-5	.	CASSDGQISNQPQHF	TGTGCCAGCAGCGACGGACAGATTAGCAATCAGCCCCAGCATTTT
.	TRBV10-3	TRBJ2-2	.	CAIDGGNTGELFF	TGTGCCATCGACGGGGGGAACACCGGGGAGCTGTTTTTT
TRBD1	TRBV27	TRBJ2-7	.	CASSLRTGVEQYF	TGTGCCAGCAGTTTGAGGACAGGTGTCGAGCAGTACTTC
.	TRBV9	TRBJ1-5	.	CASSGHGTNQPQHF	TGTGCCAGCAGCGGACACGGGACTAATCAGCCCCAGCATTTT
.	TRBV28	TRBJ2-7	.	CASSSTGPSYEQYF	TGTGCCAGCAGCTCCACAGGGCCATCCTACGAGCAGTACTTC
TRBD1	TRBV11-2	TRBJ2-7	.	CASSFSQGISYEQYF	TGTGCCAGCAGCTTTTCACAGGGGATCTCCTACGAGCAGTACTTC
.	TRBV14	TRBJ2-7	many	CASSSRYEQYF	TGTGCCAGCAGCTCGCGATACGAGCAGTACTTC
TRBD1	TRBV18	TRBJ1-1	.	CASSRWTGGHVNTEAFF	TGTGCCAGCTCACGCTGGACAGGGGGTCATGTAAACACTGAAGCTTTCTTT
TRBD1	TRBV19	TRBJ2-7	.	CASSPWGQGPSSSYEQYF	TGTGCCAGTAGTCCATGGGGACAGGGCCCTTCAAGCTCCTACGAGCAGTACTTC
.	TRBV5-4	TRBJ2-7	once	CASSLEGIEQYF	TGTGCCAGCAGCTTGGAGGGGATCGAGCAGTACTTC
TRBD2	TRBV12-5	TRBJ2-7	.	CASGLVSPTSGTLNLSEQYF	TGTGCTAGTGGTTTGGTATCCCCGACTAGCGGTACCCTTAACCTCTCCGAGCAGTACTTC
.	TRBV21-1	TRBJ2-3	.	CASSRSGTGGSNRTDTQYF	TGTGCCAGCAGCAGATCCGGGACAGGGGGCAGCAATAGAACAGATACGCAGTATTTT
.	TRBV10-3	TRBJ2-7	.	CAIATGIDHYEQYF	TGTGCCATAGCTACAGGAATCGACCACTACGAGCAGTACTTC
.	TRBV4-1	TRBJ1-2	.	CASSRDRRQISSYGYTF	TGCGCCAGCAGCCGAGATAGGAGGCAGATTTCCTCCTATGGCTACACCTTC
.	TRBV4-2	TRBJ2-5	.	CASSQAGDLMQETQYF	TGTGCCAGCAGCCAAGCTGGAGACCTGATGCAAGAGACCCAGTACTTC
TRBD1	TRBV5-6	TRBJ2-2	.	CASSLTGGPGELFF	TGTGCCAGCAGCTTAACAGGGGGCCCCGGGGAGCTGTTTTTT
.	TRBV7-9	TRBJ1-4	.	CASSLSGFNEKLFF	TGTGCCAGCAGCTTATCAGGGTTTAATGAAAAACTGTTTTTT
.	TRBV29-1	TRBJ1-1	.	CSVQRMNTEAFF	TGCAGCGTTCAGCGGATGAACACTGAAGCTTTCTTT
.	TRBV7-2	TRBJ2-5	.	CASSSQGIQETQYF	TGTGCCAGCAGCTCCCAGGGGATCCAAGAGACCCAGTACTTC
TRBD1	TRBV9	TRBJ2-1	.	CASSAGTGNDEQFF	TGTGCCAGCAGCGCCGGGACAGGGAACGATGAGCAGTTCTTC
.	TRBV5-5	TRBJ2-3	once	CASSWERRTDTQYF	TGTGCCAGCAGCTGGGAGAGGAGGACAGATACGCAGTATTTT
.	TRBV5-1	TRBJ1-6	few	CASSLAGARNSPLHF	TGCGCCAGCAGCTTGGCAGGGGCGAGAAATTCACCCCTCCACTTT
TRBD1	TRBV18	TRBJ1-1	.	CASSHGTGYQGTEAFF	TGTGCCAGCTCACATGGGACAGGGTACCAAGGCACTGAAGCTTTCTTT
.	TRBV19	TRBJ2-7	once	CASSIGRGRNEQYF	TGTGCCAGTAGTATAGGGAGGGGACGGAACGAGCAGTACTTC
.	TRBV6-6	TRBJ2-7	.	CASSPRLNPYEQYF	TGTGCCAGCAGCCCTAGACTGAACCCCTACGAGCAGTACTTC
.	TRBV25-1	TRBJ1-3	once	CASSEYGGGSGNTIYF	TGTGCCAGCAGTGAATACGGCGGGGGATCTGGAAACACCATATATTTT
.	TRBV7-2	TRBJ2-1	.	CASSPSGSDNEQFF	TGTGCCAGCAGCCCAAGCGGATCGGACAATGAGCAGTTCTTC
TRBD1	TRBV5-6	TRBJ2-5	.	CASSWPGQEETQYF	TGTGCCAGCAGCTGGCCGGGACAGGAAGAGACCCAGTACTTC
.	TRBV27	TRBJ1-1	.	CASSLGSLNTEAFF	TGTGCCAGCAGTTTGGGCAGTTTGAACACTGAAGCTTTCTTT
.	TRBV5-1	TRBJ2-2	.	CASSLASTDNTGELFF	TGCGCCAGCAGCTTGGCTAGCACAGACAACACCGGGGAGCTGTTTTTT
.	TRBV9	TRBJ2-3	.	CASSPGLGGPDTQYF	TGTGCCAGCAGCCCTGGGCTAGGGGGTCCAGATACGCAGTATTTT
.	TRBV6-5	TRBJ2-7	.	CASSTQGREQYF	TGTGCCAGCAGCACACAGGGCCGGGAGCAGTACTTC
TRBD1	TRBV5-1	TRBJ2-7	few	CASSLAGTGEVYEQYF	TGCGCCAGCAGCTTGGCCGGGACAGGGGAGGTGTACGAGCAGTACTTC
TRBD1	TRBV7-2	TRBJ1-5	few	CASSFRQGSNQPQHF	TGTGCCAGCAGCTTTAGACAGGGCTCAAATCAGCCCCAGCATTTT
TRBD1	TRBV27	TRBJ2-7	.	CASSHYPGQGAYEQYF	TGTGCCAGCAGCCATTATCCGGGACAGGGGGCCTACGAGCAGTACTTC
TRBD1	TRBV7-3	TRBJ1-2	.	CASRPDGQGSYGYTF	TGTGCCAGCAGACCAGATGGACAGGGTAGCTATGGCTACACCTTC